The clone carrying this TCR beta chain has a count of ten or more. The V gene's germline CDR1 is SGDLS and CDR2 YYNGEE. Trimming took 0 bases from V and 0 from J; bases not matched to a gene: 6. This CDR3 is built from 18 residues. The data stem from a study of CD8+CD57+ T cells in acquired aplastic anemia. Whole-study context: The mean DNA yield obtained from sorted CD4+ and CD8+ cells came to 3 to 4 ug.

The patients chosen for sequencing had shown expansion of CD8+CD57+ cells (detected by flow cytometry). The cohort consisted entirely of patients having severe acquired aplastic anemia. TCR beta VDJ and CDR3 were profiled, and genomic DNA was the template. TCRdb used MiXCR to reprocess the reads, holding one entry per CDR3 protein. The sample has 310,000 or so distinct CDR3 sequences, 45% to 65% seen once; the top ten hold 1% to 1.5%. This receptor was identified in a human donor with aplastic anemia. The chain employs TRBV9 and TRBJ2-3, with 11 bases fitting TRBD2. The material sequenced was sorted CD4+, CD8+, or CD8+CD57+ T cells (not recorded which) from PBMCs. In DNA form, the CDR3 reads TGTGCCAGCAGCGTAGGGGCTAGCGGGGGGACCAGCACAGATACGCAGTATTTT. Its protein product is CASSVGASGGTSTDTQYF.